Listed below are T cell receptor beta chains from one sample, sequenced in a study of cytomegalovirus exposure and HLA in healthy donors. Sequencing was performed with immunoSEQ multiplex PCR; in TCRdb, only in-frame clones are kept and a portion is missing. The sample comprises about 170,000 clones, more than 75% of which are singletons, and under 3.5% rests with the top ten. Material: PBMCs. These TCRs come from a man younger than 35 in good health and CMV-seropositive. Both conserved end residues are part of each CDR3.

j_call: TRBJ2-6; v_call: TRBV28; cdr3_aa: CASSGLAGVTSGANVLTF
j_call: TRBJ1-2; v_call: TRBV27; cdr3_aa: CASSLGQGNGYTF
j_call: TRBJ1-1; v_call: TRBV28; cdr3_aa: CASSAGQGAATEAFF
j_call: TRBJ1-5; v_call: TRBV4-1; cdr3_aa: CASSSQRGNQPQHF
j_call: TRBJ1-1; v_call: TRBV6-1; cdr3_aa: CASSEGQENTEAFF
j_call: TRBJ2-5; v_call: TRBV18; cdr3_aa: CASSPQNGETQYF
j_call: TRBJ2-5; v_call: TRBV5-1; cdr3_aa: CASSLEASGGQETQYF
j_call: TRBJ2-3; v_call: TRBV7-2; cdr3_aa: CASSSKTLLAGGTDTQYF
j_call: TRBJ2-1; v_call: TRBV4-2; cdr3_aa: CASSQLGAGDYNEQFF
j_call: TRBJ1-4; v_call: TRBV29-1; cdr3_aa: CSVEDTTNEKLFF
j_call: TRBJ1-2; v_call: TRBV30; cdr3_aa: CAWSVANGYTF
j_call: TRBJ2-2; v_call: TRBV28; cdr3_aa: CASSSSLGQGAPGELFF
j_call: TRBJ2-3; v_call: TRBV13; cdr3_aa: CASSAGLAGEDTQYF
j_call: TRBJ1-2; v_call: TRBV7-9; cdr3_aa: CASSPSGQGVVGYTF
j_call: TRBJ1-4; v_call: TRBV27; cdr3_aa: CASSLGVGVGEKLFF
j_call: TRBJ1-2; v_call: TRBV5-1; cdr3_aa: CASSLAVGGWAYGYTF
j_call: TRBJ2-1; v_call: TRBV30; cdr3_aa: CALGAGGPNEQFF
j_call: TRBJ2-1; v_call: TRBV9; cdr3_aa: CASSESLEPYNEQFF
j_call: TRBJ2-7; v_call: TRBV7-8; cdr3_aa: CASSLGQTAYEQYF
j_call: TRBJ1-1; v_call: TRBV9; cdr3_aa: CASSGRQGSLTEAFF
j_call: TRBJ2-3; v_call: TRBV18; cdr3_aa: CASSPTAGGSPDTQYF
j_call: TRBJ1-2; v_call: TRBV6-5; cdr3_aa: CASSYYGQGNYGYTF
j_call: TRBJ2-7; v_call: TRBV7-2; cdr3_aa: CASSFRDSYEQYF
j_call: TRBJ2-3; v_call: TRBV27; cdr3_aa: CASSFSGLAGVIQDTQYF